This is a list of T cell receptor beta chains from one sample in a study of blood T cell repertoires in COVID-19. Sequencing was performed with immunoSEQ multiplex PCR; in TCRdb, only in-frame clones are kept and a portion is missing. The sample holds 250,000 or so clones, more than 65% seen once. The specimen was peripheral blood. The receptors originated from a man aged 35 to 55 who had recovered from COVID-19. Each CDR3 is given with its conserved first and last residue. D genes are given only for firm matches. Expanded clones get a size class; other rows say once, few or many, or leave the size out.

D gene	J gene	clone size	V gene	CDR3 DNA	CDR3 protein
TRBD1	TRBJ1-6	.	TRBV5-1	TGCGCCAGCAGCTTGGGACAGGGGGCATCACCCCTCCACTTT	CASSLGQGASPLHF
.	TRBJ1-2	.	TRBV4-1	TGCGCCAGCAGTCATGTGGGGGCGAACTATGGCTACACCTTC	CASSHVGANYGYTF
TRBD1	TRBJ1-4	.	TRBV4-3	TGCGCCAGCAGCCAGGGCTCGGGACAGGGGGTCGGGGAAAAACTGTTTTTT	CASSQGSGQGVGEKLFF
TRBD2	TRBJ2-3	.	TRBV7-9	TGTGCCAGCAGCTTAGTTCCTAGCGGGGGGGGCACAGATACGCAGTATTTT	CASSLVPSGGGTDTQYF
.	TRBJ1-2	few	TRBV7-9	TGTGCCAGCAGCTTAGGTGCAGGTAGTTTGGGCTACACCTTC	CASSLGAGSLGYTF
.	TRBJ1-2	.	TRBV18	TGTGCCAGCCATGATGGAGGGGCTGAGAGGTATGGCTACACCTTC	CASHDGGAERYGYTF
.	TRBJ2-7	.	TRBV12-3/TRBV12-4	TGTGCCAGTGGGGGGGCGACCTACGAGCAGTACTTC	CASGGATYEQYF
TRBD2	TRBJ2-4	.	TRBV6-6	TGTGCCAGCAGTCAGAGACGGCATAGCGGGAGGGGGGAAAACATTCAGTACTTC	CASSQRRHSGRGENIQYF
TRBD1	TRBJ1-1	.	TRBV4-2	TGTGCCAGCAGCGCCGGACAGGGCCCTTACACTGAAGCTTTCTTT	CASSAGQGPYTEAFF
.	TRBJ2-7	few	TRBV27	TGTGCCAGCAGTTACGGGGTGACCGGGGGCTACGAGCAGTACTTC	CASSYGVTGGYEQYF
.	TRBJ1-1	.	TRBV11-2	TGTGCCAGCACCCTCACGTGGGGGGATGAAGCTTTCTTT	CASTLTWGDEAFF
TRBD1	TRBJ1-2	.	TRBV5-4	TGTGCCAGCAGCACCATTTACGACAGGGGGCTTTATGGCTACACCTTC	CASSTIYDRGLYGYTF
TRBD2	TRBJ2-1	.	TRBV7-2	TGTGCCAGCAGCGATAGCGGGGGGGCCAATGAGCAGTTCTTC	CASSDSGGANEQFF
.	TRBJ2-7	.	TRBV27	TGTGCCAGCACCCCCTTGGGACAAGGCACCTACGAGCAGTACTTC	CASTPLGQGTYEQYF
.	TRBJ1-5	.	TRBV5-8	TGTGCCAGCAGCCCGAATCAGCCCCAGCATTTT	CASSPNQPQHF